This passage covers 30 T cell receptor beta chains from one sample sequenced in a study of CXCR3-negative and CXCR3-positive naive CD8 T cells. The study made its TRB cDNA libraries by 5' RACE, adding UMI labels. TCRdb re-called the 5' RACE reads and catalogs CDR3 proteins one per entry, DNA excluded. The specimen's table records tens of thousands of distinct CDR3 sequences. The sequenced sample was memory CD8+ T cells from blood. The receptor set was obtained from a human donor in good health. Some clones in this sample may be carry-over from other donors' samples.

CDR3: CASRATDTQYF. This rearrangement joins TRBV12-3 or TRBV12-4 to TRBJ2-3. CDR3 length: 11 amino acids.

This chain links TRBV12-3 or TRBV12-4 with TRBJ2-2; lacking DNA, the TRBD1 call made by TCRdb goes unchecked. The CDR3 spans 16 residues. CDR3: CASSFTGLGVTGELFF.

The chain joins TRBV9 to TRBJ1-1; TCRdb outputs TRBD1, but without DNA this stays unchecked. This CDR3 contains 17 residues. Germline V gene data show CDR1 as SGDLS and CDR2 as YYNGEE. CDR3: CASSADRTGIMNTEAFF. Using reference TRBV9 and TRBJ1-1 for the parts outside the CDR3, the full variable domain is DSGVTQTPKHLITATGQRVTLRCSPRSGDLSVYWYQQSLDQGLQFLIQYYNGEERAKGNILERFSAQQFPDLHSELNLSSLELGDSALYFCASSADRTGIMNTEAFFGQGTRLTVV.

This chain links TRBV28 with TRBJ2-7; TCRdb's D gene call, TRBD1, goes unchecked for lack of DNA. The germline V gene has CDR1 MDHEN and CDR2 SYDVKM. The CDR3 spans 16 residues. The CDR3 protein is CASSSPGSGAQSEQYF.

The V and J genes are TRBV3-1 and TRBJ2-7. The length of the CDR3 is 15 residues. The germline CDR1 and CDR2 sequences are LGHDT and YNNKEL (reference sequence). This CDR3 reads CASSQIPRSSYEQYF.

This chain uses TRBV5-1 with TRBJ2-1; TCRdb reports TRBD2, a call that lacks DNA to check it against. Germline V gives CDR1 SGHRS, CDR2 YFSETQ. This CDR3 spans 18 amino acids. This chain's CDR3 is CASSLASPSGGPHNEQFF.

The chain employs TRBV7-2 and TRBJ2-2; TCRdb outputs TRBD1, but without DNA this stays unchecked. CDR1 SGHTA and CDR2 FQGNSA come from the germline V gene. The length of the CDR3 is 17 residues. This CDR3 is CASSLTGQVKNTGELFF.

The chain recombines TRBV20-1 with TRBJ2-7; no DNA is available, so the TRBD2 call from TCRdb remains unchecked. CDR1 and CDR2 from the germline V gene are DFQATT and SNEGSKA (reference sequence). The CDR3 has 14 amino acids. This CDR3 reads CSAKTGLADYEQYF.

The chain combines TRBV5-1 with TRBJ1-3. The germline V gene has CDR1 SGHRS and CDR2 YFSETQ. The CDR3 loop spans 15 amino acids. CDR3: CASSLEAFSGNTIYF.

The genes are TRBV12-3 or TRBV12-4 and TRBJ2-5; TCRdb's D gene call, TRBD1, goes unchecked for lack of DNA. The CDR3 runs to 15 residues. CDR3 sequence: CASSAGQGARETQYF.

This chain links TRBV20-1 with TRBJ2-1. CDR3 length: 14 residues. Germline V gives CDR1 DFQATT, CDR2 SNEGSKA (reference sequence). Here the CDR3 reads CSARDHLARNEQFF.

The CDR3 spells CSVEDGDRATYEQYF. The chain has TRBV29-1 and TRBJ2-7; TCRdb's D call, TRBD1, is unchecked because there is no DNA. The CDR3 runs 15 residues. CDR1 is SQVTM, CDR2 ANQGSEA, per germline.

The chain recombines TRBV4-1 with TRBJ1-1. This CDR3 region has 15 residues. From germline, CDR1 is MGHRA and CDR2 YSYEKL. CDR3 region: CASSPTGVFDTEAFF.

V and J are TRBV7-9 and TRBJ2-3. CDR1 is SEHNR and CDR2 is FQNEAQ in the germline V gene (reference sequence). The CDR3 extends over 15 amino acids. The CDR3 sequence: CASSPPLIRTDTQYF.

V usage is TRBV7-9 and J usage is TRBJ2-7; TCRdb returns TRBD1, unconfirmable since there is no DNA. The CDR3 sequence is 13 residues long. Germline values: CDR1 SEHNR, CDR2 FQNEAQ (reference sequence). The CDR3 here is CASSPKQGYEQYF.

This rearrangement joins TRBV29-1 to TRBJ2-7. In germline, CDR1 is SQVTM, CDR2 ANQGSEA. This CDR3 has 11 amino acids. The CDR3 spells CSVEWSYEQYF.

The rearrangement joins TRBV2 to TRBJ2-7. CDR1 SNHLY and CDR2 FYNNEI come from the germline V gene. The CDR3 has 13 amino acids. CDR3 in amino acids: CASSGQEPYEQYF.

This chain connects TRBV4-3 to TRBJ2-2; TCRdb's D gene call, TRBD2, goes unchecked for lack of DNA. Germline loops: CDR1 LGHNA, CDR2 YSLEER. CDR3 length equals 15 residues. The CDR3 is CASRGLAGDTGELFF.

The chain uses TRBV4-1 and TRBJ2-7; TCRdb's D call, TRBD1, is unchecked because there is no DNA. Looked up from germline, CDR1 is MGHRA and CDR2 is YSYEKL. This CDR3 is 14 amino acids long. The CDR3 protein is CASGDGGGRAEQYF.

The V call is TRBV28, the J call TRBJ2-3; TCRdb indicates TRBD1, and absent DNA this call remains unverified. The CDR3 has 16 amino acids. The germline V gene encodes CDR1 MDHEN and CDR2 SYDVKM. The CDR3 sequence: CASSSLSNSYTDTQYF. Supplemented by reference TRBV28 and TRBJ2-3, the full variable domain reads DVKVTQSSRYLVKRTGEKVFLECVQDMDHENMFWYRQDPGLGLRLIYFSYDVKMKEKGDIPEGYSVSREKKERFSLILESASTNQTSMYLCASSSLSNSYTDTQYFGPGTRLTVL.

This chain connects TRBV6-2 or TRBV6-3 to TRBJ2-6. The CDR3 consists of 15 residues. From germline, CDR1 is MNHEY and CDR2 SVGEGT. CDR3 protein: CASSYSDSGANVLTF.

The chain joins TRBV28 to TRBJ2-7. The CDR3 is 12 amino acids. From germline, CDR1 is MDHEN and CDR2 SYDVKM. The CDR3 reads CASSAFTYEQYF. Filled out from reference TRBV28 and TRBJ2-7, the complete variable domain reads DVKVTQSSRYLVKRTGEKVFLECVQDMDHENMFWYRQDPGLGLRLIYFSYDVKMKEKGDIPEGYSVSREKKERFSLILESASTNQTSMYLCASSAFTYEQYFGPGTRLTVT.

This clonotype is called medium-sized (0.01 to 0.1%) based on its frequency. This chain connects TRBV10-3 to TRBJ1-5. CDR1 is ENHRY and CDR2 is SYGVKD in the germline V gene. CDR3 length: 15 residues. CDR3 loop: CATSRTQETNQPQHF.

The V and J genes are TRBV7-2 and TRBJ2-3. The V gene's germline CDR1 is SGHTA and CDR2 FQGNSA. The CDR3 covers 14 residues. CDR3 region: CASSFELGLDTQYF.

CDR3 loop: CASSSGLAGVNEQFF. The V call is TRBV7-9, the J call TRBJ2-1; TCRdb proposes TRBD2, but this gene call is untestable without DNA. Germline CDR1 reads SEHNR; CDR2 reads FQNEAQ (reference sequence). This CDR3 region has 15 residues.

The chain recombines TRBV20-1 with TRBJ2-7; TCRdb indicates TRBD2, and absent DNA this call remains unverified. The germline V gene encodes CDR1 DFQATT and CDR2 SNEGSKA (reference sequence). The CDR3 is 14 amino acids. This CDR3 reads CSASGTAVDYEQYF.

By frequency, this clonotype registers medium-sized. The rearrangement joins TRBV6-4 to TRBJ2-2. The CDR3 has 14 amino acids. Per the germline V gene, CDR1 is MRHNA and CDR2 is SNTAGT. CDR3 amino acids: CASSGTENTGELFF.

The chain joins TRBV20-1 to TRBJ2-7; lacking DNA, the TRBD2 call made by TCRdb goes unchecked. CDR3 length: 13 residues. The germline CDR1 and CDR2 sequences are DFQATT and SNEGSKA (reference sequence). The CDR3 protein is CSALREGPNEQYF.

V is TRBV4-3 and J is TRBJ1-1; TCRdb's assignment of TRBD1 cannot be checked, as there is no DNA. This CDR3 has 16 residues. Per the germline V gene, CDR1 is LGHNA and CDR2 is YSLEER. CDR3 protein: CASSQDRFGTNTEAFF.

The V gene is TRBV6-4, the J gene TRBJ1-1. The germline V gene encodes CDR1 MRHNA and CDR2 SNTAGT. This CDR3 comprises 15 residues. The CDR3 sequence is CASSDGEGPNTEAFF.